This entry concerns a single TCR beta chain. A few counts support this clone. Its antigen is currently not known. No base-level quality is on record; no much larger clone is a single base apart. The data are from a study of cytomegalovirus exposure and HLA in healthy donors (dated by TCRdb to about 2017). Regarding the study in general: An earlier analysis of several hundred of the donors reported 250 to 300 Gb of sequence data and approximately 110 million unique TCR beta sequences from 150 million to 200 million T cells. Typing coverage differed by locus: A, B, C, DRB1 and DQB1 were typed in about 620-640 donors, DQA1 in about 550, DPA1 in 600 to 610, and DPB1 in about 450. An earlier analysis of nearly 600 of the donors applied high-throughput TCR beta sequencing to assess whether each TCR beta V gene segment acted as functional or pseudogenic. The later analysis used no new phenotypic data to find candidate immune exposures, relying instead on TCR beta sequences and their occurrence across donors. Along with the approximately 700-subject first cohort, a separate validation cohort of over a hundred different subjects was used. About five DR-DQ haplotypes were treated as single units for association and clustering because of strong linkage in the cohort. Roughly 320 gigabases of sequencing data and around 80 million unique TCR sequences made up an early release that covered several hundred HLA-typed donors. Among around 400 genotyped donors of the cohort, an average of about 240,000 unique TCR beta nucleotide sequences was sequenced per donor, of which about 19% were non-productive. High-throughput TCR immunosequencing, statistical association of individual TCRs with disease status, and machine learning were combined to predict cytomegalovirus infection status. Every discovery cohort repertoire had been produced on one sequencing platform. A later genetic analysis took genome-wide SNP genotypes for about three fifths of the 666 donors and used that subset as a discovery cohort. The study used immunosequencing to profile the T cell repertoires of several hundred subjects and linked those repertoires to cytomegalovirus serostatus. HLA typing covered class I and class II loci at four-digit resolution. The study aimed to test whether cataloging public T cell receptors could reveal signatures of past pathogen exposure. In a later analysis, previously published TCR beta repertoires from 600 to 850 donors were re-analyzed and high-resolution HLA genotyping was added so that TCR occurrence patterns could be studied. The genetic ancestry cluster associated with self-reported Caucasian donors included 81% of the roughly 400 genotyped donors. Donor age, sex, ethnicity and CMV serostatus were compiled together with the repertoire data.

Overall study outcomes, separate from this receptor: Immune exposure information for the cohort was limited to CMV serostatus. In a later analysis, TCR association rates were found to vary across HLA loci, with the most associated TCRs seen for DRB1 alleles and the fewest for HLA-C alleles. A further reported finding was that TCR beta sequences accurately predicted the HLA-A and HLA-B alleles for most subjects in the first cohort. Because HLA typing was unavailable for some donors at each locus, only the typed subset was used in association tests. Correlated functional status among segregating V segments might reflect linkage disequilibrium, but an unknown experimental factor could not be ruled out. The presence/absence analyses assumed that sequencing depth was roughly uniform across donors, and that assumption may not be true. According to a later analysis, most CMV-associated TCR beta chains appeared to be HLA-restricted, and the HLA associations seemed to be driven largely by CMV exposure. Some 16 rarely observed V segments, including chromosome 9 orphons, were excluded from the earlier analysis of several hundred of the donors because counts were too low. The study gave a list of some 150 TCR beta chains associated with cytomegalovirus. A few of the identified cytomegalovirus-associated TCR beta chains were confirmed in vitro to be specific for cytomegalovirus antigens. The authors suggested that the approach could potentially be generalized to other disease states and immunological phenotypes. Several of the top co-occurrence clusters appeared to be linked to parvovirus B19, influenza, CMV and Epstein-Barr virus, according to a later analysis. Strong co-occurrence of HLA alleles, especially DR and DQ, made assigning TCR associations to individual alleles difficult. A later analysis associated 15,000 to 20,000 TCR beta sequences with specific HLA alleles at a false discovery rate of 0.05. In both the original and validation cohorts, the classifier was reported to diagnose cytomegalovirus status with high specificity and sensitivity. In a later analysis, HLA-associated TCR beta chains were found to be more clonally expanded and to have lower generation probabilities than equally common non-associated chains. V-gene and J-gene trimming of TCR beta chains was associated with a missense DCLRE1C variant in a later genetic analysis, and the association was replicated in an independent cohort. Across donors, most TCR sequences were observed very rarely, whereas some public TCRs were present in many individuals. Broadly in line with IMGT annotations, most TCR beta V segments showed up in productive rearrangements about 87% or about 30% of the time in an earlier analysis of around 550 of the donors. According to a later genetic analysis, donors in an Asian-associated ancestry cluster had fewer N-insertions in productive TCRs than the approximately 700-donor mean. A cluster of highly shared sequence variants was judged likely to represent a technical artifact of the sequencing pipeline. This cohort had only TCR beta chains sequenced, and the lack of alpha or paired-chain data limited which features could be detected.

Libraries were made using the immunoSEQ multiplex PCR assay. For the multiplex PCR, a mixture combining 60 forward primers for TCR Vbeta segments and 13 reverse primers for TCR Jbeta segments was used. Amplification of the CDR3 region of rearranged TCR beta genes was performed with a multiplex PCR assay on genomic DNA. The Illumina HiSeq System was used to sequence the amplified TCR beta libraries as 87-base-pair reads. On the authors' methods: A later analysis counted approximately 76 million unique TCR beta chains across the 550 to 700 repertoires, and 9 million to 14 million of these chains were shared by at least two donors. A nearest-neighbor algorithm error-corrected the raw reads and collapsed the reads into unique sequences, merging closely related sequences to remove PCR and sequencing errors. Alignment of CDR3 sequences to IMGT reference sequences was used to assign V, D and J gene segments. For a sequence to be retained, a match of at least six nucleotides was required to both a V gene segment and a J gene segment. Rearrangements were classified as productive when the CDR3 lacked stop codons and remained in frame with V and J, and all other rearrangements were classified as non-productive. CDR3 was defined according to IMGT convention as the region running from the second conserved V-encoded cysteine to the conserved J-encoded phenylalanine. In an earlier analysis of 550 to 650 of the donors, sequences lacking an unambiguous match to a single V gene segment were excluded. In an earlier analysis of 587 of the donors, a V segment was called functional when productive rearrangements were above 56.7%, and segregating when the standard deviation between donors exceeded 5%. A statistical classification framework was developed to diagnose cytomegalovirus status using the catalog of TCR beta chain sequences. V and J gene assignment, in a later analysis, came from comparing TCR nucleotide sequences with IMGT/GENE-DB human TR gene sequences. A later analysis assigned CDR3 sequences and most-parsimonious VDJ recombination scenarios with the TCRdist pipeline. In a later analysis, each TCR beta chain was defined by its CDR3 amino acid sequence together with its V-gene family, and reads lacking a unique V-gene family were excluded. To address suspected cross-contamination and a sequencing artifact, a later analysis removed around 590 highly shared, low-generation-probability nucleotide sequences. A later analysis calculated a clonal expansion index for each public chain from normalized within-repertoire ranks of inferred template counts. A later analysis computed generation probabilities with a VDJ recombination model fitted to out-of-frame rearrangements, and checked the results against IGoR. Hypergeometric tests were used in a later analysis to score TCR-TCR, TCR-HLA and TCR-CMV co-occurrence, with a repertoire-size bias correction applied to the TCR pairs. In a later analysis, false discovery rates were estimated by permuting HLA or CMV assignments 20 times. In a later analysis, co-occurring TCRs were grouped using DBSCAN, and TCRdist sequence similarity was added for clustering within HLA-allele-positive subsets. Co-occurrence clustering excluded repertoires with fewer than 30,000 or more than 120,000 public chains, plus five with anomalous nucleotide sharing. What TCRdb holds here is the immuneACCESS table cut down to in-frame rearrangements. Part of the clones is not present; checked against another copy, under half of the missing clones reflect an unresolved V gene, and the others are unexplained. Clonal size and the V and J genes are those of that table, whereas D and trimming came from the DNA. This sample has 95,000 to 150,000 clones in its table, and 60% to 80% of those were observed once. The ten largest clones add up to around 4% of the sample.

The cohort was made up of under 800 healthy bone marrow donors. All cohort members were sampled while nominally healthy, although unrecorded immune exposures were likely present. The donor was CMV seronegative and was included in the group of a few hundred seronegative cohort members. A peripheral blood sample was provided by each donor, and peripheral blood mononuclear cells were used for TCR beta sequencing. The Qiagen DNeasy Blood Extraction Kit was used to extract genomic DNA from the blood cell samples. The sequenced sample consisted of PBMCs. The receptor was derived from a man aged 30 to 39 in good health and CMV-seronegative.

DNA sequence: TGTGCCAGCTCACCACTCTTGACAGGACACACTGAAGCTTTCTTT. Protein translation: CASSPLLTGHTEAFF. Here the chain combines TRBV18 and TRBJ1-1; TRBD1 is a weak D gene call, 6 bases matching. The CDR3, from cysteine to phenylalanine, totals 15 residues. Solely the CDR3 DNA is kept, with 45 bases framed from the first base. CDR1 and CDR2, looked up from the germline V gene, are KGHSH and LQKENI. V is clipped by 1 base and J by 3 bases, and the sequence between their germline boundaries is 12 bases long.